This T cell receptor (beta chain) is from a study of post-analysis software for immune sequencing data. Overall study: There were relapsing-remitting, secondary progressive and progressive-relapsing multiple sclerosis among the disease courses included. Study conclusions and caveats: TRBV5-6, TRBV5-1 and TRBV20-1 belonged to a set of about 5 TRBV segments that were more frequent in patients than controls. There was significantly lower normalized Chao1 diversity in multiple sclerosis patients than in controls.

The CDR3 runs to 15 residues. V was trimmed by 2 bases and J by 4 bases, leaving 12 bases between them. Germline V gene sequence: CDR1 SEHNR, CDR2 FQNEAQ (reference sequence). Included in the TCR beta cDNA libraries were unique molecular identifiers. TCRdb ran MiXCR on the PCR reads and lists one entry per CDR3 protein. This sample has 400,000 to 500,000 distinct CDR3 sequences, with more than 30% found just once. Comments on this clonotype: Its antigen is as yet unknown.

The sequencing input was blood. The clonotype was recovered from a girl aged 2 to 9 with multiple sclerosis. The chain has TRBV7-9 and TRBJ2-1, with D unclear. CDR3 coding DNA: TGTGCCAGCAGCTTACTCACGCTAAGATACAATGAGCAGTTCTTC. This codes for CASSLLTLRYNEQFF.